This TCR beta chain came from a study of T-cell memory formation after mild COVID-19. The study, taken as a whole, reports: Whereas later expanders leaned CD4+, clones contracting day 15 to 85 showed a balanced CD4/CD8 makeup.

TCRdb independently ran MiXCR on the 5' RACE reads; one entry per CDR3 protein. The table has 350,000 to 500,000 distinct CDR3 sequences, about 22% seen once. This clonotype has more than one count but fewer than ten. No antigen is known for it. The CDR3 has 15 residues. The sequencing sample was made of PBMCs or a T cell subset sorted from them (not recorded which). The sequence came from an adult woman who had mild COVID-19 (a few samples of this study predate the infection). Cell type and time point are not known. The chain employs TRBV21-1 and TRBJ2-7; the DNA was not used to check the table's D call, TRBD2. TRBV21-1 is annotated as a pseudogene. CDR3 DNA sequence: TGTGCCAGCAGCACCAGTCTAGCGGGATCTGACGAGCAGTACTTC. Protein product: CASSTSLAGSDEQYF.